Included here is one T cell receptor beta chain sequence, with context. The repertoire was sequenced with immunoSEQ multiplex PCR; TCRdb's copy has only in-frame clones and lacks some. Here the sample spans about 160,000 clones, around 85% being singletons. V was shortened by 3 bases and J by 3 bases, with 9 bases between the two germline ends. This CDR3 is 13 amino acids long. Germline V gene lookup returns CDR1 DFQATT and CDR2 SNEGSKA (reference sequence). This specimen belongs to a study of blood T cell repertoires in COVID-19. Sample: peripheral blood. This TCR was sampled from a human donor with acute or convalescent COVID-19. The donor label of this sample is uncertain. The chain joins TRBV20-1 to TRBJ1-5, with D perhaps TRBD1 (5 bases). CDR3 nucleotides: TGCAGTGCTAGTCGGGGGACCAATCAGCCCCAGCATTTT. Protein: CSASRGTNQPQHF.